These T cell receptor beta chains were read from a single sample in a study of metastatic and nonmetastatic thyroid tumors. With MiXCR, TCRdb reprocessed the PCR reads. Of 60,000 to 75,000 clones listed, 4% to 5% are singletons. The source material was blood. These TCRs come from a female donor with papillary thyroid cancer or a benign thyroid nodule (not recorded which). Some clones in this sample may be carry-over from other donors' samples. Both conserved end residues are part of each CDR3.

14	TRBV5-1	CASSLSRQGETQYF
13	TRBV20-1	CSARDGDRGLQFF
15	TRBV6-2/TRBV6-3	CASSACRGRGGELYF
14	TRBV2	CASTPWAPPVEQYF
12	TRBV28	CASSLIAARLFF
15	TRBV12-3/TRBV12-4	CASSHSGRGTGELFF
14	TRBV6-1	CASSESGRGYGYTF
18	TRBV6-1	CASSRQGPGFEGSPPLHF
18	TRBV24-1	CATSDLTGAAKRNEKLFF
12	TRBV28	CASSLPSRQLFF
15	TRBV9	CASSVAGTGGEKLFF
11	TRBV6-8	CASLTTDTQYF
16	TRBV5-1	CASSKVSGSSYNEQFF
14	TRBV20-1	CSARVGGGYNEQFF
15	TRBV24-1	CATSDTRDSSYEQYF
17	TRBV4-1	CASSQARLAGAAETQYF